This T cell receptor (beta chain) originates from a study of cytomegalovirus exposure and HLA in healthy donors. Overall study results and limits: Among immune exposure information, only CMV serostatus was available.

This PCR relied on a set of 60 Vbeta primers and 13 Jbeta primers. The table came from immunoSEQ multiplex PCR; TCRdb's copy has only in-frame clones and leaves some out. The table includes around 140,000 clones, roughly 78% detected once. Turning to this clone: What it recognizes is unknown. The same CDR3 also results from other DNA sequences found in this sample.

This clonotype originated in a man aged 18 to 29 in good health and CMV-seropositive. The sample comprised PBMCs.

DNA for the CDR3: TGTGCCAGCAGTGACAGGGTGGGCACTGAAGCTTTCTTT. Translated: CASSDRVGTEAFF. The chain links TRBV6-5 to TRBJ1-1; TRBD1 agrees at 7 bases. Germline CDR1 MNHEY, CDR2 SVGAGI. Unmatched junction bases numbered 4, after V lost 5 bases and J lost 4 bases. The CDR3 runs to 13 residues.